This TCR beta chain was recorded in a study of blood T cell repertoires in COVID-19. Study as a whole: Italy, Spain and the United States were the sources of the convalescent and acute COVID-19 samples. The analysed material was cDNA or gDNA that came from T cells, B-cell-depleted T cells, or PBMCs.

Profiled with immunoSEQ multiplex PCR; TCRdb holds only in-frame clones, not every one. The sample lists some 120,000 clones, approximately 80% occurring once. CDR1 is SGHAT, CDR2 FQNNGV, per germline. The V and J ends lost 2 bases and 8 bases, in that order; junction bases with no gene match: 8. The CDR3 runs to 15 residues. The chain combines TRBV11-2 with TRBJ2-1; the match to TRBD1 covers 8 bases. Sequencing was performed on peripheral blood. The sequence was obtained from a woman aged 45-60 years with acute or convalescent COVID-19. The CDR3 loop is CASSLWDRFLDEQFF. In DNA form, the CDR3 reads TGTGCCAGCAGCTTATGGGACAGGTTTTTGGATGAGCAGTTCTTC.